This T cell receptor beta chain was captured by sequencing in a study of response to subunit inactivated influenza vaccine. Study-level points and caveats: After each seasonal influenza vaccination, few new T cells are recruited, the authors suggested.

This clonotype has only a few counts. Its antigen is not known. Trimming shortened V by 6 bases and J by 4 bases, and 12 bases separated the two germline ends. CDR3 length equals 14 residues. CDR1 is LNHDA, CDR2 SQIVND, per germline (reference sequence). TCRdb fed the RT-PCR reads into MiXCR, producing one record per CDR3 protein. Of about 520,000 distinct CDR3 sequences detected, about 25% appear once; the ten largest clones hold 1.5% to 2%. The clonotype was recovered from a man in his forties or fifties who received an inactivated influenza vaccine. This rearrangement joins TRBV19 to TRBJ2-2; the D is unclear. The sequencing here drew on CD4+ T cells sorted from PBMCs, taken 4 to 6 days after vaccination. The CDR3 DNA is TGTGCCAGTAGAACGCCCTCGTTCACCGGGGAGCTGTTTTTT. This gives the protein CASRTPSFTGELFF.